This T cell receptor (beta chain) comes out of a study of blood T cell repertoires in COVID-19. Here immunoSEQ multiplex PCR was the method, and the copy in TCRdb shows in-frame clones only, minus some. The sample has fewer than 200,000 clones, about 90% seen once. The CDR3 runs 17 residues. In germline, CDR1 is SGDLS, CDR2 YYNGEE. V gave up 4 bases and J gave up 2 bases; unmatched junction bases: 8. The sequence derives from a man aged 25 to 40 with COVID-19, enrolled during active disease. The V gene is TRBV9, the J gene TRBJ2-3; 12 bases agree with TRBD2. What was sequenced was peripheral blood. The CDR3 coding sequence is TGTGCCAGCAGCTCCCGGACTAGCGGGGTAAACACAGATACGCAGTATTTT. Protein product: CASSSRTSGVNTDTQYF.